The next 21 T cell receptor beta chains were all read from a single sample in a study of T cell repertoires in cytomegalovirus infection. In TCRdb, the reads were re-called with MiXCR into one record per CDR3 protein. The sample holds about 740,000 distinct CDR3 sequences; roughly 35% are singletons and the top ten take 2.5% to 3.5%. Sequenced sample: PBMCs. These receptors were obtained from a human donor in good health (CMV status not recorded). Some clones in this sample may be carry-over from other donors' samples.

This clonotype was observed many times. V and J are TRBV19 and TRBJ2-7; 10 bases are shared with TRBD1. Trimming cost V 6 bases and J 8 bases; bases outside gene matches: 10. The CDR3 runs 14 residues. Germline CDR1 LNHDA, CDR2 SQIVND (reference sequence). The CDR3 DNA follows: TGTGCCAGTAGCCCGGGGACAGGGGAGGTCCAGCAGTACTTC. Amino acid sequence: CASSPGTGEVQQYF.

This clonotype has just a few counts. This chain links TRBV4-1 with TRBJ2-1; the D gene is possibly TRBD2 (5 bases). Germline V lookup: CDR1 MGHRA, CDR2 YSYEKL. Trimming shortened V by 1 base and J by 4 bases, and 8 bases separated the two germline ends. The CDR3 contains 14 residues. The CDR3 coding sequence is TGCGCCAGCAGCCAAGGAGCGGCGTACAATGAGCAGTTCTTC. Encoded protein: CASSQGAAYNEQFF.

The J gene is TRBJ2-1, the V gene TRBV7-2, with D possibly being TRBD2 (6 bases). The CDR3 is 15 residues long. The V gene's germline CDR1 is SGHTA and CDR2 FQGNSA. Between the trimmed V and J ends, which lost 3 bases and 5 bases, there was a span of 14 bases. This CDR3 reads CASSFYGTGNNEQFF. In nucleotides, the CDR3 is TGTGCCAGCAGCTTCTACGGGACTGGTAACAATGAGCAGTTCTTC. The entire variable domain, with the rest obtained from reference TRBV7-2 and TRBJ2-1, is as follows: GAGVSQSPSNKVTEKGKDVELRCDPISGHTALYWYRQSLGQGLEFLIYFQGNSAPDKSGLPSDRFSAERTGGSVSTLTIQRTQQEDSAVYLCASSFYGTGNNEQFFGPGTRLTVL.

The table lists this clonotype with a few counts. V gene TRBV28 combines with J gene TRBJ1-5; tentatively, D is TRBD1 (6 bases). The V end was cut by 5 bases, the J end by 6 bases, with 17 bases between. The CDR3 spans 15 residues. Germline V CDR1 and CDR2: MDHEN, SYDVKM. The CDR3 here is CASSNGGAGAQPQHF. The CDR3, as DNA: TGTGCCAGCAGTAACGGGGGGGCAGGGGCTCAGCCCCAGCATTTT.

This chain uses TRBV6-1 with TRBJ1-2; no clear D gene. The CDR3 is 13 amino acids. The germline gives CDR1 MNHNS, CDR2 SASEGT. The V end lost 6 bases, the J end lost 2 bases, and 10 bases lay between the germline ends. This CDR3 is CASRETPNYGYTF. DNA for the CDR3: TGTGCCAGCAGAGAAACACCGAACTATGGCTACACCTTC.

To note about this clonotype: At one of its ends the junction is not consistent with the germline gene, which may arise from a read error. In DNA, the CDR3 is TGCGCCATCAGTGTAGGGGACGGCCGGGGGACCGGGGAGCTGTTTTTT. Its translation is CAISVGDGRGTGELFF. The genes are TRBV10-2 and TRBJ2-2; D possibly corresponds to TRBD2 (6 bases). The CDR3 has 16 amino acids. Looked up from germline, CDR1 is WSHSY and CDR2 is SAAADI.

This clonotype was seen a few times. CDR3 in amino acids: CASTPGAGLDRDTQYF. The CDR3 DNA reads as TGTGCCAGCACCCCGGGGGCAGGGTTAGATAGGGATACGCAGTATTTT. The rearrangement uses TRBV6-5 and TRBJ2-3; D possibly uses TRBD1 or TRBD2 (6 bases each). The CDR3 totals 16 residues. Trimming left V 7 bases short and J 6 bases short, with 23 bases between. The V gene's germline CDR1 is MNHEY and CDR2 SVGAGI.

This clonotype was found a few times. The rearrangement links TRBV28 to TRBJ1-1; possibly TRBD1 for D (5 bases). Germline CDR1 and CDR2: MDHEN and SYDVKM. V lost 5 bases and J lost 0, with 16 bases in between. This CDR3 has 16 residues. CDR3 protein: CASSLPQGLMNTEAFF. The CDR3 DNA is TGTGCCAGCAGTCTCCCCCAGGGCCTAATGAACACTGAAGCTTTCTTT.

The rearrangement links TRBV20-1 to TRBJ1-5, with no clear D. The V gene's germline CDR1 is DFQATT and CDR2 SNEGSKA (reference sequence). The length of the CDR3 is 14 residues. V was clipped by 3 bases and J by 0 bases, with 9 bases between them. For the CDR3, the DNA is TGCAGTGCTAGGGATAGGATTAGCAATCAGCCCCAGCATTTT. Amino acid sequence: CSARDRISNQPQHF.

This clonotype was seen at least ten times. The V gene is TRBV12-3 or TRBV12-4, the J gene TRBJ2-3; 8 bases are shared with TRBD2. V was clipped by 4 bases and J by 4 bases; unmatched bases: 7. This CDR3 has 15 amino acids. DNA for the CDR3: TGTGCCAGCAGTTCCCAAGCGGGAGAAGCAGATACGCAGTATTTT. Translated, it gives CASSSQAGEADTQYF.

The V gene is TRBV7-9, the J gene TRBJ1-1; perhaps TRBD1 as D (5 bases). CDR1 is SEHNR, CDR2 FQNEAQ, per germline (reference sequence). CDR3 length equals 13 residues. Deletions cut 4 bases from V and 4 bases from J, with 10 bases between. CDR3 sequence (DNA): TGTGCCAGCAGCTCCTACAGGCGCACTGAAGCTTTCTTT. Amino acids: CASSSYRRTEAFF.

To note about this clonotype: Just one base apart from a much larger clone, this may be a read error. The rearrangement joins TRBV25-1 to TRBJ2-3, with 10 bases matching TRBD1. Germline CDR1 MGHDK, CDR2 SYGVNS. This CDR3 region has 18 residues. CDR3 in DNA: TGTGCCCGCAGTGTACCCGGGACAGGGGACACGAACACAGATACGCAGTATTTT. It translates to CARSVPGTGDTNTDTQYF.

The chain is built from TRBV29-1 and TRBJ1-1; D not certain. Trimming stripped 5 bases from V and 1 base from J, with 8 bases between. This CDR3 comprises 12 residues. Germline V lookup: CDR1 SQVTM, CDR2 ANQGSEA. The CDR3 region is CSVTRGNTEAFF. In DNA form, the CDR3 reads TGCAGCGTTACCCGGGGGAACACTGAAGCTTTCTTT.

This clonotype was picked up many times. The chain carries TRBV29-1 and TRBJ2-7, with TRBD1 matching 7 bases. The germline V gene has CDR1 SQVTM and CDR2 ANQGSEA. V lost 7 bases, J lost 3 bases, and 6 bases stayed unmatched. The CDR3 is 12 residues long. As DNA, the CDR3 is TGCAGCGCCCGGGACAGAAGCTACGAGCAGTACTTC. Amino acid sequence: CSARDRSYEQYF.

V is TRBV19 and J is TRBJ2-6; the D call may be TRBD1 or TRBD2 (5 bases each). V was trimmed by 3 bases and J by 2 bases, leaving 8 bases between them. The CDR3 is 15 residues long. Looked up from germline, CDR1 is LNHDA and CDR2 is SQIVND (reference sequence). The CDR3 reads CASSIRGAGANVLTF. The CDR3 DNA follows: TGTGCCAGTAGTATTCGAGGGGCTGGGGCCAACGTCCTGACTTTC.

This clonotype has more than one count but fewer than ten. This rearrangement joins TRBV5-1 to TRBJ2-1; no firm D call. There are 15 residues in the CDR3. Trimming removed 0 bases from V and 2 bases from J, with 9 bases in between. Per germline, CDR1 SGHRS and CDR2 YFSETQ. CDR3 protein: CASSLGAQTYNEQFF. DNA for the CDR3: TGCGCCAGCAGCTTGGGGGCACAGACCTACAATGAGCAGTTCTTC.

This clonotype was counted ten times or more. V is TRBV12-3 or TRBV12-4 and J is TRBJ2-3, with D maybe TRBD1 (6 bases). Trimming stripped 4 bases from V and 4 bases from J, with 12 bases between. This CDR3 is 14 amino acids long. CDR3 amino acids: CASSSGTISDTQYF. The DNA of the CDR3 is TGTGCCAGCAGTTCCGGGACAATATCAGATACGCAGTATTTT.

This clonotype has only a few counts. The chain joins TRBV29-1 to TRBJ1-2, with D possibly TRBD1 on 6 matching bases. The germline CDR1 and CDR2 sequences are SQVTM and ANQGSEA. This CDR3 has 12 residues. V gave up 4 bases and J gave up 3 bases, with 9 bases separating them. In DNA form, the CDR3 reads TGCAGCGTTGTTAACAGGGACTATGGCTACACCTTC. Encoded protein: CSVVNRDYGYTF. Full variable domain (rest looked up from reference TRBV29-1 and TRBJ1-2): SAVISQKPSRDICQRGTSLTIQCQVDSQVTMMFWYRQQPGQSLTLIATANQGSEATYESGFVIDKFPISRPNLTFSTLTVSNMSPEDSSIYLCSVVNRDYGYTFGSGTRLTVV.

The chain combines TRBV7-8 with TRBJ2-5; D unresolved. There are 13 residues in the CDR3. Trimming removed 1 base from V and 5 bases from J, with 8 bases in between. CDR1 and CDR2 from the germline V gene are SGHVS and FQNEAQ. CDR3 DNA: TGTGCCAGCAGCTTAGGGACGGTCGAGACCCAGTACTTC. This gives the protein CASSLGTVETQYF. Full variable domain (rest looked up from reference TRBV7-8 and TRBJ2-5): GAGVSQSPRYKVAKRGQDVALRCDPISGHVSLFWYQQALGQGPEFLTYFQNEAQLDKSGLPSDRFFAERPEGSVSTLKIQRTQQEDSAVYLCASSLGTVETQYFGPGTRLLVL.

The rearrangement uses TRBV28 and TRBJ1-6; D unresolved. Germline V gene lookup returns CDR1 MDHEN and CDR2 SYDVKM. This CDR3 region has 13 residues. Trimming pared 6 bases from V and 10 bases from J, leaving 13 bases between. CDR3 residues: CASSRRGRSPLHF. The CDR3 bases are TGTGCCAGCAGCCGACGGGGTAGATCACCCCTCCACTTT.

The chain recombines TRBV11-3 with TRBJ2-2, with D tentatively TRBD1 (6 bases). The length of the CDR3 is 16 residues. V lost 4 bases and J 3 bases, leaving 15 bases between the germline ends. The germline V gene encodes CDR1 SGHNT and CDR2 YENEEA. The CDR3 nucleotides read TGTGCCAGCAGCTCCGGCCGACAGGTTTACACCGGGGAGCTGTTTTTT. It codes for CASSSGRQVYTGELFF.